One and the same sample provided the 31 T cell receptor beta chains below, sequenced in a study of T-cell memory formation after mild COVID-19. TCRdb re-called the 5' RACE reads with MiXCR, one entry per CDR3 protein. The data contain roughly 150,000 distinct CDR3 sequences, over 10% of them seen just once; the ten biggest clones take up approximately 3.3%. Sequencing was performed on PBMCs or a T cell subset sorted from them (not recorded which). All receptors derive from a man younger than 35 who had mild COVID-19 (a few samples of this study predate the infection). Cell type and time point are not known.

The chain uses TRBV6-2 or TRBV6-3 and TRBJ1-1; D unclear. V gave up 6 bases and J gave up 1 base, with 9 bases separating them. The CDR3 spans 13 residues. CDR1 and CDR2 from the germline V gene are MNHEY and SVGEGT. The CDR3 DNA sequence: TGTGCCAGCAGCCCATGGCGGAACACTGAAGCTTTCTTT. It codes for CASSPWRNTEAFF.

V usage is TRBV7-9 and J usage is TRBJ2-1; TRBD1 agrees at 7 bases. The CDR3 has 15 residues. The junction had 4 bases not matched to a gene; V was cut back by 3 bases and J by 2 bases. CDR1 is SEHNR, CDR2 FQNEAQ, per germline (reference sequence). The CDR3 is CASSFGTATYNEQFF. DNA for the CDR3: TGTGCCAGCAGCTTCGGGACAGCGACCTACAATGAGCAGTTCTTC.

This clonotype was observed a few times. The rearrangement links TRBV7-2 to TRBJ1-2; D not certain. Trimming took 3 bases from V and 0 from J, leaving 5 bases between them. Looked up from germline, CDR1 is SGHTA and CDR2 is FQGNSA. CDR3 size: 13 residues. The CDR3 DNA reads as TGTGCCAGCAGCTTGACGGCTAACTATGGCTACACCTTC. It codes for CASSLTANYGYTF.

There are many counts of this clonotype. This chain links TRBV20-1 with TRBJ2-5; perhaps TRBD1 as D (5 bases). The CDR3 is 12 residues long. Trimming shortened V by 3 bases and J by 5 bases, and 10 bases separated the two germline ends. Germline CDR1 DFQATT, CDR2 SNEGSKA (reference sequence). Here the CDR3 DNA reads TGCAGTGCTAGCAGGGTGGTGGAGACCCAGTACTTC. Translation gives CSASRVVETQYF.

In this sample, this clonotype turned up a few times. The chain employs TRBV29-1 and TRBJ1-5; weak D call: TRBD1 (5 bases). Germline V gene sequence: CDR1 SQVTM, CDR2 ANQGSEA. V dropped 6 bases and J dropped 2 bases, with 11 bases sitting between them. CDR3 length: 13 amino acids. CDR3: CSVRQTRNQPQHF. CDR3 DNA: TGCAGCGTCCGACAGACGCGCAATCAGCCCCAGCATTTT.

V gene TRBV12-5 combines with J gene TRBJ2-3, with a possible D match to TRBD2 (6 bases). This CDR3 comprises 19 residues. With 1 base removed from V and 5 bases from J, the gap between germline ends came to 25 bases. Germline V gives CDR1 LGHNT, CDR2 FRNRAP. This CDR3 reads CASGLDPGMTRRSGDTQYF. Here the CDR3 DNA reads TGTGCTAGTGGTTTGGACCCCGGTATGACTAGGAGGTCGGGAGATACGCAGTATTTT. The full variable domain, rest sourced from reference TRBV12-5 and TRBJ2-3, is DARVTQTPRHKVTEMGQEVTMRCQPILGHNTVFWYRQTMMQGLELLAYFRNRAPLDDSGMPKDRFSAEMPDATLATLKIQPSEPRDSAVYFCASGLDPGMTRRSGDTQYFGPGTRLTVL.

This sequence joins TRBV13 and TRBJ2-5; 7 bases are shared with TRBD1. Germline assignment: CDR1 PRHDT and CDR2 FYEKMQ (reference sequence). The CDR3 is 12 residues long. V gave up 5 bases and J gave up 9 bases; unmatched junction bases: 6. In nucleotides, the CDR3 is TGTGCCAGCAGCGGAACGACAGGGTCCCAGTACTTC. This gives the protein CASSGTTGSQYF.

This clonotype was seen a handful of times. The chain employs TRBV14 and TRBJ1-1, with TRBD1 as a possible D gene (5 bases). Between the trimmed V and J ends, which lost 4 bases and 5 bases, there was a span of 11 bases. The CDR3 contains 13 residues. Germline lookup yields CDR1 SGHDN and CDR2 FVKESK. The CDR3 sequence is CASSLTGQTEAFF. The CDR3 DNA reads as TGTGCCAGCAGCCTAACCGGACAAACTGAAGCTTTCTTT.

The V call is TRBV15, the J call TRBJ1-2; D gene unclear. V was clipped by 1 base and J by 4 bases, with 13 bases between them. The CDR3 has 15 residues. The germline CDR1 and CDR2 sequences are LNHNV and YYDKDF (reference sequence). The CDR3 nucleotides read TGTGCCACCAGCAGAGGTCACAGCTCAAGCTATGGCTACACCTTC. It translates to CATSRGHSSSYGYTF.

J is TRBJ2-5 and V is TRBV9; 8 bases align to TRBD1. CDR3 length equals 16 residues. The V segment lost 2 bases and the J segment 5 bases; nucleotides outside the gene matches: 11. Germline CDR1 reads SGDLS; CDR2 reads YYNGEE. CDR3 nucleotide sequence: TGTGCCAGCAGCGTCCAGGGGGCTAGCGAGTCGGAGACCCAGTACTTC. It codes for CASSVQGASESETQYF. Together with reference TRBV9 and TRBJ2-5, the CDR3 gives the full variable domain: DSGVTQTPKHLITATGQRVTLRCSPRSGDLSVYWYQQSLDQGLQFLIQYYNGEERAKGNILERFSAQQFPDLHSELNLSSLELGDSALYFCASSVQGASESETQYFGPGTRLLVL.

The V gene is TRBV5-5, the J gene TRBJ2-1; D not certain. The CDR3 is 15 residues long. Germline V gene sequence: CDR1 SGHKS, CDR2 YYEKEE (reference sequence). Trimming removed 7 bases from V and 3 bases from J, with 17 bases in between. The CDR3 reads CASARTSANYNEQFF. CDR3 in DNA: TGTGCCAGCGCGCGAACCAGCGCCAACTACAATGAGCAGTTCTTC. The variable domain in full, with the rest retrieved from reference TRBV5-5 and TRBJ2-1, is DAGVTQSPTHLIKTRGQQVTLRCSPISGHKSVSWYQQVLGQGPQFIFQYYEKEERGRGNFPDRFSARQFPNYSSELNVNALLLGDSALYLCASARTSANYNEQFFGPGTRLTVL.

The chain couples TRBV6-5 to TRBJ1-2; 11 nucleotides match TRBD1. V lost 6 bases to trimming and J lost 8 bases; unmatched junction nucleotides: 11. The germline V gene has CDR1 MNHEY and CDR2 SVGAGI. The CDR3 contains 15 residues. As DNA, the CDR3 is TGTGCCAGCAGCAGCCCGGACAGGGGGCAGCGCGGCTACACCTTC. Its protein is CASSSPDRGQRGYTF.

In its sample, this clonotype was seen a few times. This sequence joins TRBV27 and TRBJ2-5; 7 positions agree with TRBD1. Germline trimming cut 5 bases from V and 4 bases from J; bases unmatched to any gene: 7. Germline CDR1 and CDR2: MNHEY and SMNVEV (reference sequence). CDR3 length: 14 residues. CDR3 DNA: TGTGCCAGCAGTCTCTACAGGGGCAGAGAGACCCAGTACTTC. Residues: CASSLYRGRETQYF.

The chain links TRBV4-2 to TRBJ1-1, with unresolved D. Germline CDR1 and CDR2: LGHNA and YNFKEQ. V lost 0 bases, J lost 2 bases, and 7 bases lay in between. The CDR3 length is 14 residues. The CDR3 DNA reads TGTGCCAGCAGCCAAGATGTAGGAAACACTGAAGCTTTCTTT. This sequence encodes CASSQDVGNTEAFF.

The CDR3 nucleotides are TGCGCCAGCAGCCAAGGGTTAGGACGGGTCCATTATGGCTACACCTTC. Amino acids: CASSQGLGRVHYGYTF. V is TRBV4-1 and J is TRBJ1-2; D unresolved. Trimming took off 1 base at V and 5 bases at J, with 17 bases between the two ends. This CDR3 comprises 16 residues. CDR1 is MGHRA and CDR2 is YSYEKL in the germline V gene.

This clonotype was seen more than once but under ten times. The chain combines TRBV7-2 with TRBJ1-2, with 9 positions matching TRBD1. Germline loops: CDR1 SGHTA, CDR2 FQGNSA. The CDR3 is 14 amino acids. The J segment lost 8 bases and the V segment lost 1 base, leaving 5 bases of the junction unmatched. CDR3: CASSLDRGQTGYTF. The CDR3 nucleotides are TGTGCCAGCAGCTTAGACAGGGGGCAAACGGGCTACACCTTC.

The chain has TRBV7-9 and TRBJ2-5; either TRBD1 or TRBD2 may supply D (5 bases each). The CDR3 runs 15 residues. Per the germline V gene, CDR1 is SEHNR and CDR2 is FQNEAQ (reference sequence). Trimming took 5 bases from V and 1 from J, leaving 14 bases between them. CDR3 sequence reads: CASSKEGTAQETQYF. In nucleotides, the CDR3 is TGTGCCAGCAGCAAGGAAGGGACCGCCCAAGAGACCCAGTACTTC.

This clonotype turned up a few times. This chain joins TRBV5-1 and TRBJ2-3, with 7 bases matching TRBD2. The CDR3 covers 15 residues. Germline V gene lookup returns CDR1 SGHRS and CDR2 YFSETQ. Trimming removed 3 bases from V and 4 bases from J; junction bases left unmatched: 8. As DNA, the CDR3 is TGCGCCAGCAGCTCCTCGGGGGGTGTCTCAGATACGCAGTATTTT. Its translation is CASSSSGGVSDTQYF. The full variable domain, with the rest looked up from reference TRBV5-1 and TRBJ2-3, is KAGVTQTPRYLIKTRGQQVTLSCSPISGHRSVSWYQQTPGQGLQFLFEYFSETQRNKGNFPGRFSGRQFSNSRSEMNVSTLELGDSALYLCASSSSGGVSDTQYFGPGTRLTVL.

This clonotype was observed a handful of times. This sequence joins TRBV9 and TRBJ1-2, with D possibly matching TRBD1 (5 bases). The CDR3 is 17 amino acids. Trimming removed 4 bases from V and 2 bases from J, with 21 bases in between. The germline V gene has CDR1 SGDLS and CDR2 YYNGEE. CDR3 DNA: TGTGCCAGCAGCACAACCGGGACTCCCGGGGAAAACTATGGCTACACCTTC. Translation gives CASSTTGTPGENYGYTF.

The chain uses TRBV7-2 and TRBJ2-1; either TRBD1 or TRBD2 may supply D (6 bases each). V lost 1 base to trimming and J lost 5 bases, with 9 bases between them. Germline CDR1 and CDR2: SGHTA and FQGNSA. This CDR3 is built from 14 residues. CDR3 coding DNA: TGTGCCAGCAGCTTAGTGCGGGACAACAATGAGCAGTTCTTC. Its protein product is CASSLVRDNNEQFF.

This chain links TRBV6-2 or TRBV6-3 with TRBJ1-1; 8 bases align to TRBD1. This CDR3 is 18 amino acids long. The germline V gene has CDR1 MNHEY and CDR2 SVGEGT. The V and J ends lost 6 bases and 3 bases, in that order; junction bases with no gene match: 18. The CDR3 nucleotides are TGTGCCAGCAGCTTCGTAAAAGGACAGGGCCATCGGGACACTGAAGCTTTCTTT. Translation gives CASSFVKGQGHRDTEAFF.

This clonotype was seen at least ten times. CDR3 sequence (DNA): TGCGCCAGCAGCTTGTTCAGGCGATCGAACACCGGGGAGCTGTTTTTT. This translates into CASSLFRRSNTGELFF. The genes are TRBV5-1 and TRBJ2-2; D call uncertain. CDR3 size: 16 residues. Trimming shortened V by 1 base and J by 0 bases, and 10 bases separated the two germline ends. Germline V gives CDR1 SGHRS, CDR2 YFSETQ.

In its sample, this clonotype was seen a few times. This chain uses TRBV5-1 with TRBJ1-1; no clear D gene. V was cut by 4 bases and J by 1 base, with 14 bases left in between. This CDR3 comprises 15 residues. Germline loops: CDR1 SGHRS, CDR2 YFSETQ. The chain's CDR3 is CASSPVVQKNTEAFF. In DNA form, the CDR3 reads TGCGCCAGCAGCCCCGTCGTGCAGAAGAACACTGAAGCTTTCTTT.

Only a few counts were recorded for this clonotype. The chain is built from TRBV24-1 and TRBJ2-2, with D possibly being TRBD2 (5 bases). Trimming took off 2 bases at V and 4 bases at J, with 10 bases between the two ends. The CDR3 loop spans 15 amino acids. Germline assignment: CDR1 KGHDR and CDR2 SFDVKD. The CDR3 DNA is TGTGCCACCAGTGATTCGGGGTCCGTCACCGGGGAGCTGTTTTTT. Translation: CATSDSGSVTGELFF.

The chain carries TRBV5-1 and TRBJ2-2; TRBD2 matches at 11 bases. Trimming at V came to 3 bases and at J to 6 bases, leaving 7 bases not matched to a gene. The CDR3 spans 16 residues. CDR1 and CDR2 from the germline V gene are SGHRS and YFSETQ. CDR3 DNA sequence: TGCGCCAGCAGCTCGTATAGCGGGGGGGCCTCCGGGGAGCTGTTTTTT. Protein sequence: CASSSYSGGASGELFF.

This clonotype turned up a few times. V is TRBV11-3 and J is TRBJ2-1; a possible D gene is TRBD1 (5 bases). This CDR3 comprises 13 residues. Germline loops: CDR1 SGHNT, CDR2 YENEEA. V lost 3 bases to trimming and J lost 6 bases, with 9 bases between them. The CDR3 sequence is CASSLGPLNEQFF. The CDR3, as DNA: TGTGCCAGCAGCTTGGGGCCCCTCAATGAGCAGTTCTTC.

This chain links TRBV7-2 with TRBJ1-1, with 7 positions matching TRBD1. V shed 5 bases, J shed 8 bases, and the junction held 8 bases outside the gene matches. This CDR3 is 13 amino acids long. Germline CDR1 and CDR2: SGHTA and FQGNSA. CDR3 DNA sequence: TGTGCCAGCAGCCCCCGACAGGGAACGGAAGCTTTCTTT. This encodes CASSPRQGTEAFF.

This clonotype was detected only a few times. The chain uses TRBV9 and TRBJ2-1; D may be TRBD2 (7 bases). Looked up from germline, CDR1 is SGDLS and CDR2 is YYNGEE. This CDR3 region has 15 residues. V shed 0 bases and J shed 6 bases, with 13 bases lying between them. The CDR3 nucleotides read TGTGCCAGCAGCGTAGGCGGGGGACACTTCAATGAGCAGTTCTTC. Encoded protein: CASSVGGGHFNEQFF.

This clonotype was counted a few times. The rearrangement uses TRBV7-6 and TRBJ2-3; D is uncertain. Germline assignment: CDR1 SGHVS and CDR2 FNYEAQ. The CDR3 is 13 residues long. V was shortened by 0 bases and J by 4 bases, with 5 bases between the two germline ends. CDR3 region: CASSLAKADTQYF. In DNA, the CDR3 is TGTGCCAGCAGCTTAGCGAAGGCAGATACGCAGTATTTT. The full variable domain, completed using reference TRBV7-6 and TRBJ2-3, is GAGVSQSPRYKVTKRGQDVALRCDPISGHVSLYWYRQALGQGPEFLTYFNYEAQQDKSGLPNDRFSAERPEGSISTLTIQRTEQRDSAMYRCASSLAKADTQYFGPGTRLTVL.

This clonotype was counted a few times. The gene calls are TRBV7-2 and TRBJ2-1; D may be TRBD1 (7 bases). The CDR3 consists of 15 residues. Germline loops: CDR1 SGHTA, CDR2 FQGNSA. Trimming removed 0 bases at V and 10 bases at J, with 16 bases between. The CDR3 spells CASSLALGGGEEQFF. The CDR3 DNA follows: TGTGCCAGCAGCTTAGCCCTAGGAGGGGGCGAAGAGCAGTTCTTC.

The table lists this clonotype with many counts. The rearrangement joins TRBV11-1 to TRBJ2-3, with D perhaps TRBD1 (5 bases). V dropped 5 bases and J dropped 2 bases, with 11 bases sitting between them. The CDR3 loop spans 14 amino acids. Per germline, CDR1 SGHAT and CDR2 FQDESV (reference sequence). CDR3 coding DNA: TGTGCCAGCAGCCCCCAGGGATCCACAGATACGCAGTATTTT. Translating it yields CASSPQGSTDTQYF.